This paragraph covers one T cell receptor (beta chain) sequence. This sample was taken from a study of cytomegalovirus exposure and HLA in healthy donors. PCR was performed using 60 Vbeta and 13 Jbeta primers. Assay: immunoSEQ multiplex PCR; the TCRdb copy retains only in-frame clones and omits some. The sample consists of around 280,000 clones, over 85% of them appearing once. This CDR3 is built from 14 residues. The V end lost 4 bases, the J end lost 3 bases, and 13 bases lay between the germline ends. Germline lookup yields CDR1 KGHSH and CDR2 LQKENI. The chain employs TRBV18 and TRBJ2-7, with D possibly matching TRBD1 (5 bases). The clonotype was recovered from a woman aged 18-35 years in good health and CMV-seronegative. Sequencing was performed on PBMCs. CDR3 DNA sequence: TGTGCCAGCTCACTATCTACAGGTATCTACGAGCAGTACTTC. Translating it yields CASSLSTGIYEQYF.